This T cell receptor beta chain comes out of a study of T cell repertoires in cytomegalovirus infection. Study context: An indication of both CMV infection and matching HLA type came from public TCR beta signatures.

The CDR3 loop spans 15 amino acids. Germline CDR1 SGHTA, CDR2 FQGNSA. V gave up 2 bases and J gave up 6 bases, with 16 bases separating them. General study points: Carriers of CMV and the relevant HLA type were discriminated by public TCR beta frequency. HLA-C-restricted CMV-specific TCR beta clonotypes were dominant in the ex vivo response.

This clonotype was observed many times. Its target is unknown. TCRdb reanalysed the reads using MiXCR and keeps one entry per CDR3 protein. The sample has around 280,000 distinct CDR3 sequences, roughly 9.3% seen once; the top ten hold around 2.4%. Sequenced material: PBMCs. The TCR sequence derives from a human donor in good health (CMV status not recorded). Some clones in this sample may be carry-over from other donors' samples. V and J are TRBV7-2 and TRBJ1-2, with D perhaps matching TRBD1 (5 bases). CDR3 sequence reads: CASSLTHGQGHGYTF. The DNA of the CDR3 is TGTGCCAGCAGCTTAACTCATGGGCAGGGTCATGGCTACACCTTC. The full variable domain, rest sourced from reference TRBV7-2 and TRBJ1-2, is GAGVSQSPSNKVTEKGKDVELRCDPISGHTALYWYRQSLGQGLEFLIYFQGNSAPDKSGLPSDRFSAERTGGSVSTLTIQRTQQEDSAVYLCASSLTHGQGHGYTFGSGTRLTVV.